The text below deals with one T cell receptor (beta chain). This sample stems from a study of T cell changes during pregnancy in multiple sclerosis. Generated by immunoSEQ multiplex PCR, the TCRdb table keeps only in-frame clones and is missing some. The sample has tens of thousands of clones, about 92% seen once; the top ten hold approximately 3%. Material: peripheral blood, obtained in the first trimester of pregnancy. This clonotype was obtained from a female donor in good health, enrolled as a control in a pregnancy study.

The CDR3 bases are TGCAGTGCGGGCGGGCCCAATGAGCAGTTCTTC. Translation gives CSAGGPNEQFF. The chain is built from TRBV20-1 and TRBJ2-1; TRBD2 might be the D (5 bases). Trimming cost V 6 bases and J 6 bases, with 9 bases left between them. The CDR3 runs to 11 residues. Per germline, CDR1 DFQATT and CDR2 SNEGSKA (reference sequence).